A single sample gave rise to the 20 T cell receptor beta chains below, sequenced in a study of blood T cells in healthy people across ages. Next came a second PCR, run for about 7 to 12 cycles, which used a sample-barcoded 5' primer along with a J-beta primer mix. MiXCR, applied by TCRdb to the 5' RACE reads, yields one record per CDR3 protein. Among around 1,500,000 distinct CDR3 sequences listed, roughly 28% were seen once. Sequenced input: blood. The receptors stem from a woman in her twenties or thirties in good health.

This clonotype was detected many times. The rearrangement links TRBV20-1 to TRBJ2-7, with 10 bases identical to TRBD1. Germline assignment: CDR1 DFQATT and CDR2 SNEGSKA (reference sequence). J was trimmed by 4 bases and V by 4 bases; bases with no gene match: 16. The CDR3 consists of 17 residues. The chain's CDR3 is CSANPTVPRDRGYEQYF. CDR3 nucleotides: TGCAGTGCTAACCCCACTGTCCCCCGGGACAGGGGTTACGAGCAGTACTTC.

This clonotype has more than one count but fewer than ten. The chain is built from TRBV7-6 and TRBJ2-5; 10 bases match TRBD2. The CDR3 loop spans 21 amino acids. Germline V gives CDR1 SGHVS, CDR2 FNYEAQ. V gave up 1 base and J gave up 0 bases; unmatched junction bases: 17. The CDR3 nucleotides read TGTGCCAGCAGCTTAGGTCGATCCGGTAGCGGGAGGAACCTGTACCAAGAGACCCAGTACTTC. Residues: CASSLGRSGSGRNLYQETQYF. The whole variable domain, remainder taken from reference TRBV7-6 and TRBJ2-5, is GAGVSQSPRYKVTKRGQDVALRCDPISGHVSLYWYRQALGQGPEFLTYFNYEAQQDKSGLPNDRFSAERPEGSISTLTIQRTEQRDSAMYRCASSLGRSGSGRNLYQETQYFGPGTRLLVL.

This clonotype was observed many times. The chain has TRBV10-3 and TRBJ1-4; 7 bases line up with TRBD1. V lost 11 bases, J lost 5 bases, and 8 bases stayed unmatched. The germline CDR1 and CDR2 sequences are ENHRY and SYGVKD. This CDR3 is built from 13 residues. CDR3 bases: TGTGCCTCGAACAGGGGAGGGAATGAAAAACTGTTTTTT. Protein: CASNRGGNEKLFF.

The CDR3 nucleotides are TGCGCCAGCAGCCAAGATAAGGAGGCGAGCTCCTACGAGCAGTACTTC. This encodes CASSQDKEASSYEQYF. The chain uses TRBV4-1 and TRBJ2-7, with a tentative D call TRBD2 (5 bases). Per the germline V gene, CDR1 is MGHRA and CDR2 is YSYEKL. This CDR3 comprises 16 residues. Trimming took off 0 bases at V and 0 bases at J, with 12 bases between the two ends.

A remark on this clonotype: A much larger clonotype is one base distant, so this may be a read error. This chain connects TRBV29-1 to TRBJ2-3; D uncertain. The CDR3 loop spans 13 amino acids. Per germline, CDR1 SQVTM and CDR2 ANQGSEA. The V gene lost 8 bases and the J gene lost 6 bases, with 18 bases spanning the gap. The CDR3 here is CSRGGAPGDTQYF. DNA for the CDR3: TGCAGCAGAGGCGGAGCACCCGGGGATACGCAGTATTTT.

This chain joins TRBV12-5 and TRBJ1-2, with D possibly TRBD1 on 6 matching bases. With 4 bases removed from V and 4 bases from J, the gap between germline ends came to 19 bases. This CDR3 spans 16 amino acids. Germline V lookup: CDR1 LGHNT, CDR2 FRNRAP. The CDR3 nucleotides read TGTGCTAGTGGTTCCGGTATAGGGGGAGGTAGCTATGGCTACACCTTC. It is translated as CASGSGIGGGSYGYTF.

V usage is TRBV9 and J usage is TRBJ2-3, with D possibly being TRBD1 or TRBD2 (5 bases each). CDR1 and CDR2 (germline): SGDLS, YYNGEE. V was trimmed by 0 bases and J by 1 base, leaving 15 bases between them. The CDR3 contains 17 residues. CDR3 residues: CASSVVDSGPRTDTQYF. In DNA, the CDR3 is TGTGCCAGCAGCGTAGTAGATTCGGGGCCTCGCACAGATACGCAGTATTTT.

Only a few counts were recorded for this clonotype. The chain is built from TRBV9 and TRBJ2-3; 8 bases fit TRBD2. Germline assignment: CDR1 SGDLS and CDR2 YYNGEE. Trimming at V came to 0 bases and at J to 3 bases, leaving 3 bases not matched to a gene. The CDR3 extends over 15 amino acids. The CDR3 region is CASSVAGGQTDTQYF. CDR3 sequence (DNA): TGTGCCAGCAGCGTAGCGGGGGGGCAAACAGATACGCAGTATTTT.

The J gene is TRBJ2-4, the V gene TRBV10-3; TRBD1 agrees at 8 bases. Germline V gene data show CDR1 as ENHRY and CDR2 as SYGVKD. The CDR3 has 15 amino acids. V lost 7 bases, J lost 13 bases, and 18 bases stayed unmatched. This CDR3 reads CAITDGTGSNNEQYF. Written as DNA, the CDR3 is TGTGCCATCACCGACGGGACAGGTTCGAACAATGAGCAGTACTTC.

This clonotype was detected ten times or more. V is TRBV7-9 and J is TRBJ2-1; tentatively, D is TRBD2 (6 bases). V was trimmed by 6 bases and J by 2 bases, leaving 11 bases between them. Germline CDR1 SEHNR, CDR2 FQNEAQ (reference sequence). This CDR3 spans 14 amino acids. CDR3 bases: TGTGCCAGCAGTTGGCGGGACCCCTACAATGAGCAGTTCTTC. Protein sequence: CASSWRDPYNEQFF.

The V call is TRBV20-1, the J call TRBJ2-5; TRBD2 might be the D (6 bases). Germline CDR1 reads DFQATT; CDR2 reads SNEGSKA (reference sequence). Trimming shortened V by 4 bases and J by 1 base, and 10 bases separated the two germline ends. The CDR3 totals 13 residues. CDR3 loop: CSANGGAQETQYF. DNA of the CDR3: TGCAGTGCTAATGGCGGGGCCCAAGAGACCCAGTACTTC.

This clonotype was detected a few times. This chain connects TRBV20-1 to TRBJ2-5; D might be TRBD1 or TRBD2, each matching 5 bases. The CDR3 runs 16 residues. Germline V gene data show CDR1 as DFQATT and CDR2 as SNEGSKA (reference sequence). V lost 5 bases, J lost 3 bases, and 22 bases lay in between. The CDR3 DNA follows: TGCAGTGCTCTTGCACCCTCCCGGGGCCCCAAAGAGACCCAGTACTTC. This encodes CSALAPSRGPKETQYF.

In this sample, this clonotype turned up many times. This chain uses TRBV5-5 with TRBJ2-5, with TRBD2 as a possible D gene (6 bases). Trimming left V 4 bases short and J 2 bases short, with 15 bases between. Germline CDR1 is SGHKS and CDR2 is YYEKEE (reference sequence). The CDR3 is 15 amino acids. CDR3 coding DNA: TGTGCCAGCAGCCCAGGCGGGGCTCAACAAGAGACCCAGTACTTC. Protein: CASSPGGAQQETQYF.

As to this clonotype: Possible read error: a much larger clone is one base away. The rearrangement links TRBV3-1 to TRBJ2-5, with 7 bases matching TRBD2. The J call is uncertain, as TRBJ2-4 better fits the DNA end. The CDR3 is made up of 15 amino acids. Germline V CDR1 and CDR2: LGHDT, YNNKEL (reference sequence). DNA of the CDR3: TGTGCCAGCAGCAAATGCGGGGGAGCCAAAAACATTCAGTACTTC. It is translated as CASSKCGGAKNIQYF.

This clonotype was picked up a small number of times. This chain links TRBV18 with TRBJ1-2; D is perhaps TRBD1 (5 bases). V was trimmed by 2 bases and J by 5 bases, leaving 12 bases between them. The CDR3 length is 14 residues. Germline V gene lookup returns CDR1 KGHSH and CDR2 LQKENI. This chain's CDR3 is CASSPFQGGYGYTF. The DNA of the CDR3 is TGTGCCAGCTCACCATTCCAGGGAGGATATGGCTACACCTTC.

This clonotype showed up just a few times. The rearrangement joins TRBV6-6 to TRBJ2-5; D is possibly TRBD1 or TRBD2 (6 bases each). In germline, CDR1 is MNHNY, CDR2 SVGAGI (reference sequence). V shed 1 base and J shed 11 bases, with 20 bases lying between them. The CDR3 length is 15 residues. CDR3 bases: TGTGCCAGCAGTTACTTACCTCCGGGGGCCAAGGAGCAGTACTTC. Amino acids: CASSYLPPGAKEQYF.

The rearrangement uses TRBV10-3 and TRBJ2-3; weak D call: TRBD2 (6 bases). V dropped 8 bases and J dropped 2 bases, with 14 bases sitting between them. The length of the CDR3 is 14 residues. Germline V lookup: CDR1 ENHRY, CDR2 SYGVKD. The CDR3, as DNA: TGTGCCATCCGTGGTAGCGGCAACACAGATACGCAGTATTTT. This encodes CAIRGSGNTDTQYF.

As for this clonotype: A single base separates this from a much larger clone, so it may be a read error. The chain combines TRBV28 with TRBJ2-1, with D unclear. Germline lookup yields CDR1 MDHEN and CDR2 SYDVKM. The CDR3 contains 14 residues. V gave up 3 bases and J gave up 5 bases, with 11 bases separating them. This CDR3 reads CASSFDVVDNEQFF. In DNA, the CDR3 is TGTGCCAGCAGTTTTGACGTCGTAGACAATGAGCAGTTCTTC.

The chain is built from TRBV5-8 and TRBJ1-5; D call uncertain. Trimming removed 4 bases at V and 8 bases at J, with 13 bases between. Germline values: CDR1 SGHTS, CDR2 YDEGEE. The CDR3 extends over 13 amino acids. The CDR3 is CASSRPLVEPQHF. The CDR3 DNA reads TGTGCCAGCAGCCGGCCGTTAGTCGAGCCCCAGCATTTT.

This clonotype appeared many times. The gene calls are TRBV5-1 and TRBJ2-7; TRBD1 aligns across 7 bases. The CDR3 has 14 amino acids. Per the germline V gene, CDR1 is SGHRS and CDR2 is YFSETQ. V dropped 4 bases and J dropped 2; count of bases not matched to a gene: 6. The CDR3 here is CASSPGTAPYEQYF. The CDR3 DNA reads as TGCGCCAGCAGCCCCGGGACAGCGCCCTACGAGCAGTACTTC.